The TCR beta chain described here comes from a study of T cells after yellow fever vaccination. Study as a whole: Fractions with few cells were prepared using SMART-Seq v4 Ultra Low Input.

Notes on the study in general: Contaminating bulk clonotypes could be abundant in FACS-sorted repertoires. Once the booster was given, most primary-vaccination clones reappeared, at 95% to 98% for CD4 and over 70% for CD8.

The CDR3 runs to 16 residues. Trimming left V 5 bases short and J 1 base short, with 18 bases between. Germline CDR1 SEHNR, CDR2 FQNEAQ (reference sequence). TCRdb called the 5' RACE reads again in MiXCR, with one record for every CDR3 protein. The table lists about 45,000 distinct CDR3 sequences, roughly 6.4% of them singletons. This clonotype was observed many times. The clonotype comes from a man aged 25 to 45 who received the YFV17D yellow fever vaccine. This sequence joins TRBV7-9 and TRBJ2-7; D might be TRBD1 (5 bases). The input for sequencing was PBMCs, either bulk or a sorted T-cell subset (CD4+, CD8+, memory, or dextramer-sorted; not recorded which), taken 45 days after the yellow fever booster vaccination. The CDR3 here is CASSPSARAGSYEQYF. DNA for the CDR3: TGTGCCAGCAGCCCAAGTGCCAGGGCTGGGTCCTACGAGCAGTACTTC.